Each of the 10 T cell receptor beta chains below was sequenced from the same sample in a study of blood T cell repertoires in COVID-19. The assay was immunoSEQ multiplex PCR, and TCRdb's table has in-frame clones only and misses some. The table has fewer than 250,000 clones, approximately 80% seen once. The sample taken for sequencing was peripheral blood. These receptor sequences come from a young man with active or convalescent COVID-19.

The chain joins TRBV4-1 to TRBJ2-2; possibly TRBD2 for D (5 bases). V lost 2 bases to trimming and J lost 4 bases, with 20 bases between them. The germline V gene encodes CDR1 MGHRA and CDR2 YSYEKL. This CDR3 contains 18 residues. CDR3 in DNA: TGCGCCAGCAGCCAAATCAGAGGGCGTCTAGCTAGCACCGGGGAGCTGTTTTTT. Protein product: CASSQIRGRLASTGELFF.

J is TRBJ1-2 and V is TRBV18, with a possible D match to TRBD1 (5 bases). CDR3 size: 14 residues. Looked up from germline, CDR1 is KGHSH and CDR2 is LQKENI. With 2 bases removed from V and 7 bases from J, the gap between germline ends came to 14 bases. The CDR3 DNA reads as TGTGCCAGCTCACCAAGGAGTCAGGGATCTGGCTACACCTTC. Translating it yields CASSPRSQGSGYTF.

The chain carries TRBV27 and TRBJ2-6; D is uncertain. This CDR3 is 13 amino acids long. Germline values: CDR1 MNHEY, CDR2 SMNVEV (reference sequence). Between the trimmed V and J ends, which lost 1 base and 4 bases, there was a span of 2 bases. CDR3 bases: TGTGCCAGCAGTTTATTAGGGGCCAACGTCCTGACTTTC. It yields the protein CASSLLGANVLTF.

V gene TRBV29-1 combines with J gene TRBJ1-5, with a weak D call TRBD1 (6 bases). CDR1 and CDR2 (germline): SQVTM, ANQGSEA. V lost 6 bases, J lost 3 bases, and 12 bases lay in between. The CDR3 has 13 amino acids. The CDR3 region has the DNA TGCAGCGTCGGGACACTCTTCAATCAGCCCCAGCATTTT. This codes for CSVGTLFNQPQHF.

The genes are TRBV19 and TRBJ1-1; 8 bases align to TRBD1. CDR3 size: 14 residues. Trimming cost V 7 bases and J 1 base; bases outside gene matches: 5. CDR1 is LNHDA and CDR2 is SQIVND in the germline V gene (reference sequence). This CDR3 is CASMGGQANTEAFF. DNA for the CDR3: TGTGCCAGTATGGGGGGACAGGCGAACACTGAAGCTTTCTTT. Full variable domain (outside the CDR3, taken from reference TRBV19 and TRBJ1-1): DGGITQSPKYLFRKEGQNVTLSCEQNLNHDAMYWYRQDPGQGLRLIYYSQIVNDFQKGDIAEGYSVSREKKESFPLTVTSAQKNPTAFYLCASMGGQANTEAFFGQGTRLTVV.

The rearrangement uses TRBV10-3 and TRBJ1-2, with a possible D match to TRBD1 (5 bases). Germline V gives CDR1 ENHRY, CDR2 SYGVKD. Trimming shortened V by 6 bases and J by 4 bases, and 12 bases separated the two germline ends. The CDR3 covers 13 residues. This CDR3 is CAIRSQDAYGYTF. The CDR3, as DNA: TGTGCCATCAGGTCACAGGATGCCTATGGCTACACCTTC.

This rearrangement joins TRBV5-6 to TRBJ2-3, with 7 nucleotides matching TRBD1. The CDR3 has 15 amino acids. Trimming took 1 base from V and 5 from J; bases not matched to a gene: 7. The germline CDR1 and CDR2 sequences are SGHDT and YYEEEE. The CDR3 protein is CASSLQRHRGDTQYF. Here the CDR3 DNA reads TGTGCCAGCAGCTTGCAGCGCCACAGGGGAGATACGCAGTATTTT.

This clone was counted only a few times. The chain carries TRBV15 and TRBJ2-1, with 13 bases that match TRBD2. Per the germline V gene, CDR1 is LNHNV and CDR2 is YYDKDF (reference sequence). The CDR3 extends over 18 amino acids. Trimming cost V 0 bases and J 6 bases; bases outside gene matches: 8. The CDR3 DNA sequence: TGTGCCACCAGCAGAGAGTGGACTAGCGGGAGTCAGGGCAATGAGCAGTTCTTC. Its translation is CATSREWTSGSQGNEQFF.

The chain couples TRBV6-5 to TRBJ2-5; D is unresolved. V lost 6 bases and J lost 3, with 14 bases in between. Germline lookup yields CDR1 MNHEY and CDR2 SVGAGI. CDR3 length: 14 amino acids. CDR3 bases: TGTGCCAGCAGGTCGGTTCACCGGGAAGAGACCCAGTACTTC. Residues: CASRSVHREETQYF.

V and J are TRBV2 and TRBJ1-1; 12 bases are shared with TRBD1. V shed 5 bases and J 10 bases; nucleotides not matched to a gene: 8. Germline CDR1 SNHLY, CDR2 FYNNEI. This CDR3 has 14 residues. CDR3 coding DNA: TGTGCCAGCAGTAACATAGGGACAGGGGGCCCAGCTTTCTTT. It yields the protein CASSNIGTGGPAFF.